The 31 T cell receptor beta chains listed next were all sequenced from one sample in a study of blood T cell repertoires in COVID-19. Profiled with immunoSEQ multiplex PCR; TCRdb holds only in-frame clones, not every one. The table records 150,000 to 200,000 clones, 75% to 85% of them present only once. Sequencing used peripheral blood. The origin of the receptors is a human donor in a cohort sampled during active COVID-19.

This clone was seen at least ten times. V gene TRBV4-1 combines with J gene TRBJ1-5; weak D call: TRBD1 (5 bases). The CDR3 is made up of 13 amino acids. Germline CDR1 is MGHRA and CDR2 is YSYEKL. The germline V and J ends were trimmed by 3 bases and 4 bases, with 7 bases remaining between them. The CDR3 loop reads CASSHRTNQPQHF. CDR3 bases: TGCGCCAGCAGCCACCGGACAAATCAGCCCCAGCATTTT.

This clone appeared a few times. This chain links TRBV6-5 with TRBJ2-1; D unclear. The CDR3 runs to 12 residues. V was shortened by 6 bases and J by 9 bases, with 12 bases between the two germline ends. Germline CDR1 reads MNHEY; CDR2 reads SVGAGI. As DNA, the CDR3 is TGTGCCAGCAGGCCGCAGACGGGTGAGCAGTTCTTC. As protein: CASRPQTGEQFF.

The chain recombines TRBV9 with TRBJ2-7, with a possible D match to TRBD2 (6 bases). The CDR3 totals 15 residues. V gave up 0 bases and J gave up 4 bases, with 14 bases separating them. Germline V gives CDR1 SGDLS, CDR2 YYNGEE. The CDR3 loop reads CASSVGSSVTYEQYF. In DNA form, the CDR3 reads TGTGCCAGCAGCGTAGGCTCTAGCGTCACGTACGAGCAGTACTTC.

The chain joins TRBV7-8 to TRBJ2-2; 7 bases line up with TRBD2. The CDR3 contains 15 residues. Germline CDR1 SGHVS, CDR2 FQNEAQ. The ends lost 10 bases at V and 1 base at J; junction bases unmatched: 9. Here the CDR3 DNA reads TGTGCCACCCTTAGGCGGGGGAGGAACACCGGGGAGCTGTTTTTT. The encoded protein is CATLRRGRNTGELFF.

This rearrangement joins TRBV6-1 to TRBJ1-1, with D tentatively TRBD1 (6 bases). V shed 2 bases and J shed 11 bases, with 30 bases lying between them. Germline V gene sequence: CDR1 MNHNS, CDR2 SASEGT. CDR3 length: 18 amino acids. Here the CDR3 reads CASSEYSPDSQGSFGAFF. In nucleotides, the CDR3 is TGTGCCAGCAGTGAATACTCACCGGATTCACAGGGATCCTTCGGGGCTTTCTTT.

CDR3 sequence: CASSFPGQIYNEQFF. DNA for the CDR3: TGTGCCAGCAGCTTCCCGGGACAGATCTACAATGAGCAGTTCTTC. The chain links TRBV7-2 to TRBJ2-1, with 7 bases that match TRBD1. Germline CDR1 reads SGHTA; CDR2 reads FQGNSA. Losses at the gene ends were 3 bases for V and 3 bases for J; bases not matched to a gene: 5. There are 15 residues in the CDR3.

The genes are TRBV23-1 and TRBJ2-7; 9 bases are a match to TRBD1. TRBV23-1 has ORF status, its function being uncertain. This CDR3 contains 15 residues. J lost 4 bases, V lost 7 bases, and 11 bases had no gene match. The CDR3 reads CASTSRGTGKYEQYF. The DNA for the CDR3 is TGCGCCAGCACTTCGCGGGGGACAGGGAAATACGAGCAGTACTTC.

The chain couples TRBV27 to TRBJ2-5, with 9 positions matching TRBD2. Germline CDR1 and CDR2: MNHEY and SMNVEV (reference sequence). The CDR3 runs 15 residues. After removal of 3 bases from V and 6 bases from J, the junction contained 8 bases not matched to a gene. The CDR3 here is CASSFGSGGLKTQYF. The CDR3 DNA is TGTGCCAGCAGTTTCGGTAGCGGGGGACTCAAGACCCAGTACTTC.

The chain has TRBV5-1 and TRBJ2-3; 8 bases agree with TRBD1. After removal of 3 bases from V and 4 bases from J, the junction contained 4 bases not matched to a gene. The length of the CDR3 is 14 residues. CDR1 SGHRS and CDR2 YFSETQ come from the germline V gene. The chain's CDR3 is CASSSGQGADTQYF. The CDR3 DNA is TGCGCCAGCAGCTCTGGACAGGGAGCAGATACGCAGTATTTT.

J is TRBJ1-1 and V is TRBV9; TRBD1 matches at 8 bases. After removal of 0 bases from V and 5 bases from J, the junction contained 6 bases not matched to a gene. The CDR3 is 15 residues long. Germline V gene data show CDR1 as SGDLS and CDR2 as YYNGEE. DNA of the CDR3: TGTGCCAGCAGCGTAGCGGCAGGGGGCTTAACTGAAGCTTTCTTT. As protein: CASSVAAGGLTEAFF.

This rearrangement joins TRBV24-1 to TRBJ2-5, with unresolved D. V was shortened by 1 base and J by 6 bases, with 5 bases between the two germline ends. Per germline, CDR1 KGHDR and CDR2 SFDVKD. The CDR3 extends over 12 amino acids. CDR3 sequence (DNA): TGTGCCACCAGTGATTTCCTCCAGACCCAGTACTTC. Encoded protein: CATSDFLQTQYF.

J is TRBJ1-2 and V is TRBV19; D is uncertain. The V gene lost 0 bases and the J gene lost 1 base, with 6 bases spanning the gap. This CDR3 comprises 14 residues. Germline V lookup: CDR1 LNHDA, CDR2 SQIVND (reference sequence). CDR3 sequence: CASSIETDNYGYTF. CDR3 bases: TGTGCCAGTAGTATAGAAACAGATAACTATGGCTACACCTTC.

This clone was observed a handful of times. V is TRBV7-2 and J is TRBJ1-5; TRBD1 matches 12 bases. The V and J ends lost 2 bases and 6 bases, in that order; junction bases with no gene match: 5. Germline V gene lookup returns CDR1 SGHTA and CDR2 FQGNSA. The CDR3 extends over 16 amino acids. CDR3: CASSLPGQGASQPQHF. The DNA of the CDR3 is TGTGCCAGCAGCTTACCGGGACAGGGGGCGAGTCAGCCCCAGCATTTT.

This sequence joins TRBV18 and TRBJ2-7; TRBD2 aligns across 7 bases. The V gene end was trimmed by 6 bases and the J gene end by 6 bases; junction bases not matched to a gene: 8. Germline CDR1 and CDR2: KGHSH and LQKENI. CDR3 length: 13 amino acids. CDR3 nucleotides: TGTGCCAGCTCGGCCCTCGGGGAGGGCGAGCAGTACTTC. This encodes CASSALGEGEQYF.

This clone occurred once. J is TRBJ1-1 and V is TRBV12-3 or TRBV12-4; possible D gene TRBD1, 5 bases. CDR3 length: 12 residues. Trimming shortened V by 2 bases and J by 6 bases, and 7 bases separated the two germline ends. The CDR3 sequence is CASSLRGAEAFF. The DNA of the CDR3 is TGTGCCAGCAGTTTAAGGGGCGCTGAAGCTTTCTTT.

This chain's CDR3 is CASSFKNREDTQYF. The DNA of the CDR3 is TGTGCCAGCAGTTTCAAAAACAGGGAAGATACGCAGTATTTT. This chain links TRBV7-9 with TRBJ2-3, with D tentatively TRBD1 (6 bases). Trimming took off 6 bases at V and 5 bases at J, with 15 bases between the two ends. Germline V gene data show CDR1 as SEHNR and CDR2 as FQNEAQ (reference sequence). This CDR3 has 14 amino acids.

V usage is TRBV7-2 and J usage is TRBJ2-7, with 10 positions matching TRBD2. CDR3 length: 16 amino acids. Per the germline V gene, CDR1 is SGHTA and CDR2 is FQGNSA. Trimming at V came to 5 bases and at J to 7 bases, leaving 14 bases not matched to a gene. CDR3 in DNA: TGTGCCAGCAGCCCCCAGGTAGCGGGAGGTCTTTGGGAGCAGTACTTC. It encodes CASSPQVAGGLWEQYF.

This chain joins TRBV4-3 and TRBJ2-1; D may be TRBD2 (6 bases). CDR1 and CDR2 from the germline V gene are LGHNA and YSLEER. V dropped 0 bases and J dropped 2 bases, with 8 bases sitting between them. The CDR3 consists of 15 residues. CDR3 sequence reads: CASSQEGGTYNEQFF. The CDR3 DNA reads TGCGCCAGCAGCCAAGAGGGGGGTACCTACAATGAGCAGTTCTTC.

The chain has TRBV4-1 and TRBJ2-5; TRBD2 is a possible D gene (5 bases). The V end was cut by 1 base, the J end by 3 bases, with 9 bases between. Germline V gene lookup returns CDR1 MGHRA and CDR2 YSYEKL. This CDR3 region has 14 residues. This chain's CDR3 is CASSQGYGEETQYF. The CDR3 DNA reads TGCGCCAGCAGCCAAGGGTACGGGGAAGAGACCCAGTACTTC.

The chain carries TRBV6-6 and TRBJ2-7, with 10 bases identical to TRBD1. This CDR3 is built from 13 residues. Germline loops: CDR1 MNHNY, CDR2 SVGAGI (reference sequence). Germline trimming cut 6 bases from V and 6 bases from J; bases unmatched to any gene: 5. CDR3 protein: CASRTGQGLEQYF. The CDR3 region has the DNA TGTGCCAGCAGAACGGGACAGGGGCTCGAGCAGTACTTC.

The chain employs TRBV7-2 and TRBJ1-2; a possible D gene is TRBD1 (5 bases). The CDR3 totals 13 residues. V was trimmed by 5 bases and J by 8 bases, leaving 15 bases between them. Germline assignment: CDR1 SGHTA and CDR2 FQGNSA. The CDR3 DNA sequence: TGTGCCAGCAGCCCGGGGGGGGGAGGCGGCTACACCTTC. The encoded protein is CASSPGGGGGYTF.

The rearrangement uses TRBV10-3 and TRBJ2-3; 8 bases map to TRBD2. Per the germline V gene, CDR1 is ENHRY and CDR2 is SYGVKD. The CDR3 loop spans 17 amino acids. Trimming removed 0 bases from V and 1 base from J; junction bases left unmatched: 6. The CDR3 region is CAISESWREVGTDTQYF. DNA for the CDR3: TGTGCCATCAGTGAGTCTTGGCGGGAGGTGGGCACAGATACGCAGTATTTT.

The V and J genes are TRBV5-6 and TRBJ2-7; 8 bases line up with TRBD1. The CDR3 runs 15 residues. Losses at the gene ends were 3 bases for V and 3 bases for J; bases not matched to a gene: 8. The germline CDR1 and CDR2 sequences are SGHDT and YYEEEE. This chain's CDR3 is CASSSSTRGHYEQYF. In DNA form, the CDR3 reads TGTGCCAGCAGCTCGTCCACCAGGGGGCACTACGAGCAGTACTTC.

The V gene is TRBV12-3 or TRBV12-4, the J gene TRBJ1-1, with D unclear. V lost 7 bases, J lost 10 bases, and 13 bases lay in between. The CDR3 spans 11 residues. CDR3 region: CASTGELSAFF. The CDR3 DNA follows: TGTGCCAGCACCGGTGAACTGTCAGCTTTCTTT.

This clone was detected ten times or more. This chain connects TRBV27 to TRBJ1-5; D ambiguous. In germline, CDR1 is MNHEY, CDR2 SMNVEV (reference sequence). This CDR3 region has 15 residues. V lost 5 bases and J lost 2, with 13 bases in between. CDR3 region: CASSTSGMGNQPQHF. The CDR3 coding sequence is TGTGCCAGCAGTACCTCCGGGATGGGCAATCAGCCCCAGCATTTT.

The V and J genes are TRBV9 and TRBJ2-3, with D tentatively TRBD2 (5 bases). The CDR3 loop spans 15 amino acids. CDR1 and CDR2 from the germline V gene are SGDLS and YYNGEE. V lost 4 bases and J 7 bases, leaving 19 bases between the germline ends. The CDR3 here is CASSQGGLAAHTQYF. CDR3 nucleotides: TGTGCCAGCAGCCAAGGTGGGCTAGCCGCCCATACGCAGTATTTT.

The gene calls are TRBV7-2 and TRBJ2-2, with D possibly TRBD2 on 6 matching bases. Germline assignment: CDR1 SGHTA and CDR2 FQGNSA. V lost 5 bases to trimming and J lost 5 bases, with 18 bases between them. The CDR3 sequence is 16 residues long. The CDR3 reads CASSRRRRGGTGELFF. DNA for the CDR3: TGTGCCAGCAGCCGCAGACGCCGGGGAGGAACCGGGGAGCTGTTTTTT.

The genes are TRBV2 and TRBJ1-6; TRBD1 aligns across 9 bases. The CDR3 length is 16 residues. Trimming at V came to 5 bases and at J to 9 bases, leaving 11 bases not matched to a gene. Germline-derived CDR1 and CDR2 are SNHLY and FYNNEI. The CDR3 DNA reads as TGTGCCAGCAGTCGGGACAGGGCGATGAGGGGTTCACCCCTCCACTTT. Translating it yields CASSRDRAMRGSPLHF.

The rearrangement uses TRBV6-5 and TRBJ1-1; TRBD1 agrees at 7 bases. The CDR3 has 14 residues. With 8 bases clipped from V and 0 bases from J, the junction kept 6 bases outside the gene matches. The germline gives CDR1 MNHEY, CDR2 SVGAGI. The CDR3 spells CASAGQAMNTEAFF. The DNA of the CDR3 is TGTGCCAGCGCAGGACAGGCGATGAACACTGAAGCTTTCTTT.

The rearrangement links TRBV2 to TRBJ1-6; D is possibly TRBD1 (6 bases). Trimming pared 9 bases from V and 4 bases from J, leaving 13 bases between. From germline, CDR1 is SNHLY and CDR2 FYNNEI. The CDR3 runs to 14 residues. In DNA, the CDR3 is TGTGCCAGGGGGGGGACATCATATAATTCACCCCTCCACTTT. It yields the protein CARGGTSYNSPLHF.

The rearrangement joins TRBV25-1 to TRBJ2-6, with a weak D call TRBD2 (5 bases). V dropped 1 base and J dropped 4 bases, with 8 bases sitting between them. CDR1 is MGHDK and CDR2 is SYGVNS in the germline V gene. This CDR3 is built from 15 residues. CDR3 region: CASSESGVGANVLTF. DNA of the CDR3: TGTGCCAGCAGTGAATCCGGGGTCGGGGCCAACGTCCTGACTTTC.